The count of the clone carrying this TCR beta chain is one. Its specificity is not known. The sample comes from a study of OX40 agonist ivuxolimab in advanced cancers. Study-wide context: Earlier treatment with anti-PD-1, anti-PD-L1 or anti-CTLA-4 was permitted, and roughly 40% had received some.

Sequencing used immunoSEQ multiplex PCR; TCRdb keeps in-frame clones, though not all of them. The table includes approximately 58,000 clones, about four fifths detected once. The study sampled blood at baseline, cycle 4 day 1, and cycle 7 day 1. CDR3 length equals 14 residues. From germline, CDR1 is LGHNT and CDR2 FRNRAP. The study, taken as a whole, reports: CD4+ T cells averaged fewer expanded clones than CD8+ T cells. A proportion of nonresponders additionally exhibited low normalized T-cell clonal expansion.

The sequencing here drew on CD4+ or CD8+ T cells sorted from blood, taken in a trial of the OX40 agonist ivuxolimab. The V and J genes are TRBV12-5 and TRBJ2-5; tentatively, D is TRBD2 (6 bases). The better agreement between TRBJ2-7 and the DNA end casts doubt on the J call. The receptor comes from an adult with an advanced solid tumor such as melanoma, head and neck, liver or kidney cancer. The CDR3 DNA follows: TGTGCTAGTGCCTCCAGCGGGCCCTCCTACGAGCAGTACTTC. It translates to CASASSGPSYEQYF.